This T cell receptor (beta chain) was observed in a study of blood T cell repertoires in COVID-19. Study summary: T cells, B-cell-depleted T cells, or PBMCs supplied cDNA or gDNA.

The CDR3 loop spans 15 amino acids. Germline V lookup: CDR1 MNHNY, CDR2 SVGAGI (reference sequence). The V gene end was trimmed by 0 bases and the J gene end by 6 bases; junction bases not matched to a gene: 6. In the authors' methods: By means of reference gene primer amplification, nucleated cell counts were estimated. Here immunoSEQ multiplex PCR was the method, and the copy in TCRdb shows in-frame clones only, minus some. V and J calls and clone size are as listed in that table; D and trimming were resolved from the DNA. The sample includes around 250,000 clones, approximately 84% seen only once; the top ten take around 1.8%.

The TCR originated in an elderly woman with acute or convalescent COVID-19. Sequencing was done on a sample of peripheral blood. V is TRBV6-6 and J is TRBJ1-2, with TRBD1 matching over 8 bases. The CDR3 region has the DNA TGTGCCAGCAGTTACTCCGGACAGGGTATTAATGGCTACACCTTC. Its protein is CASSYSGQGINGYTF.